This paragraph reports one T cell receptor (beta chain). Original methodology: Amplification of reference gene primers was used by the study to estimate nucleated cell counts. The repertoire was sequenced with immunoSEQ multiplex PCR; TCRdb's copy has only in-frame clones and lacks some. The V and J calls and clone size were taken over from that table, and D and trimming were inferred from the DNA. The sample consists of fewer than 250,000 clones, approximately 82% of them appearing once. These data are taken from a study of blood T cell repertoires in COVID-19. Whole-study context: Researchers got acute and convalescent COVID-19 samples from the United States, Italy and Spain. Nucleic acid was either cDNA or gDNA, and it came from T cells, B-cell-depleted T cells, or PBMCs.

The sequenced sample consisted of peripheral blood. This clonotype was sampled from a man aged 45-65 years with active or convalescent COVID-19.

The CDR3 here is CASGGSPLDEQFF. CDR3 DNA: TGCGCCAGCGGCGGGAGTCCTCTAGATGAGCAGTTCTTC. The J gene is TRBJ2-1, the V gene TRBV4-1; 7 bases match TRBD2. This CDR3 spans 13 amino acids. J lost 8 bases, V lost 8 bases, and 9 bases had no gene match. The germline CDR1 and CDR2 sequences are MGHRA and YSYEKL.